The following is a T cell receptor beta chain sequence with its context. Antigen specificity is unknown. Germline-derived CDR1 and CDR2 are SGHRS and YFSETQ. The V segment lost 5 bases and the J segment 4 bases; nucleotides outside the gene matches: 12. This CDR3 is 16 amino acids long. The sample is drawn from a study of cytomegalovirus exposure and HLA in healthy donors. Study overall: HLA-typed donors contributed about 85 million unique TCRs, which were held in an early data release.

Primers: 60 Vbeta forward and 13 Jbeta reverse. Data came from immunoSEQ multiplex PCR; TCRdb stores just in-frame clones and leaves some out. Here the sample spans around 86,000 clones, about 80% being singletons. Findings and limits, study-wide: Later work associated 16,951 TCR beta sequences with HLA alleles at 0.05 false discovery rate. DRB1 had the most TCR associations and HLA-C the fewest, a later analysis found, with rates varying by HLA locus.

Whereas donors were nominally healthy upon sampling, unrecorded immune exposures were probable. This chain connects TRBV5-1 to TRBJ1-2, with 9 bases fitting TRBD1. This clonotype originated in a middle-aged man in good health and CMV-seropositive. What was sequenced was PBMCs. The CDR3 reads CASRKDGTGPLYGYTF. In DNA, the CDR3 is TGCGCCAGCAGAAAAGATGGGACAGGGCCGCTCTATGGCTACACCTTC.